This T cell receptor beta chain derives from a study of cytomegalovirus exposure and HLA in healthy donors. Findings and limits, study-wide: Diagnosis of cytomegalovirus status made by the classifier reportedly showed high specificity and sensitivity.

Nominally healthy donors provided the samples, though records likely missed some immune exposures. This clone was counted a few times. What it recognizes is unknown. Germline lookup yields CDR1 MNHGY and CDR2 SVAAGI. V lost 1 base and J 3 bases, leaving 19 bases between the germline ends. The CDR3 runs 18 residues. Amplification used 60 Vbeta primers and 13 Jbeta primers. The repertoire was sequenced with immunoSEQ multiplex PCR; TCRdb's copy has only in-frame clones and lacks some. Of roughly 160,000 clones in the sample, approximately 73% were seen once. Material for sequencing was PBMCs. The chain has TRBV6-9 and TRBJ1-5; D is possibly TRBD1 (6 bases). The clonotype comes from a woman under 30 in good health and CMV-seropositive. CDR3 nucleotide sequence: TGTGCCAGCAGTTATTTCATCGTACAGGGTCCCTACAATCAGCCCCAGCATTTT. Translated, it gives CASSYFIVQGPYNQPQHF.